The following is a T cell receptor beta chain sequence with its context. What it binds is unknown. These data belong to a study of cytotoxic CD8 clonotypes in ibrutinib-treated CLL. Study-wide results and limits: Higher clonality was seen at ibrutinib response and a return toward baseline at progression. Baseline-level clonality went beyond age-matched healthy donors and moved in step with circulating CD8+ T-cell counts. Public clonotypes, an uncommon group, contracted or remained stable on treatment.

The table came from immunoSEQ multiplex PCR; TCRdb's copy has only in-frame clones and leaves some out. The sample carries about 130,000 clones, about 80% recorded once. The ends were cut back, 5 bases at V and 5 bases at J, with 7 bases in the middle. CDR1 SGHVS and CDR2 FQNEAQ come from the germline V gene. There are 11 residues in the CDR3. Sequenced material: PBMCs, taken after 12 months of ibrutinib treatment. The chain couples TRBV7-8 to TRBJ2-7, with D possibly being TRBD1 (6 bases). The receptor comes from a human donor with chronic lymphocytic leukemia. CDR3 residues: CASSPGDEQYF. CDR3 nucleotide sequence: TGTGCCAGCAGCCCAGGGGACGAGCAGTACTTC. Filled out from reference TRBV7-8 and TRBJ2-7, the complete variable domain reads GAGVSQSPRYKVAKRGQDVALRCDPISGHVSLFWYQQALGQGPEFLTYFQNEAQLDKSGLPSDRFFAERPEGSVSTLKIQRTQQEDSAVYLCASSPGDEQYFGPGTRLTVT.